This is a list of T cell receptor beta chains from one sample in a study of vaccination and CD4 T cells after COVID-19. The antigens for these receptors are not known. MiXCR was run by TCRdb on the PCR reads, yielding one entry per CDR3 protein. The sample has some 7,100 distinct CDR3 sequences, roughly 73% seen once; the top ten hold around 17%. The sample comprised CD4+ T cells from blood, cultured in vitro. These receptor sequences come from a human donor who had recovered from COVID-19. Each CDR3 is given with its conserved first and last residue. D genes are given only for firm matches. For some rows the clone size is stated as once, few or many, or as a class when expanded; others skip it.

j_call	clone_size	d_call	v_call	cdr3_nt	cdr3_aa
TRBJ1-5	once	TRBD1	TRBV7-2	TGTGCCAGCAGCAACCCAATCGGACAGGGAGAGAATCAGCCCCAGCATTTT	CASSNPIGQGENQPQHF
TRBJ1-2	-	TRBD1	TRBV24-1	TGTGCCACCAGTGATTATGGGACAGGGGTGGGTGGCTACACCTTC	CATSDYGTGVGGYTF
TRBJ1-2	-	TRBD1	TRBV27	TGTGCCAGCAGTGTCCGACAGGGGAACTATGGCTACACCTTC	CASSVRQGNYGYTF
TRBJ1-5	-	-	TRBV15	TGTGCCACCAGCAGAGATAACGAGGGGTGGGGGCTGAGACAGCCCCAGCATTTT	CATSRDNEGWGLRQPQHF
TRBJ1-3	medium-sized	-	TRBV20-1	TGCAGTGCTAGTAGACAGGGAAACACCATATATTTT	CSASRQGNTIYF
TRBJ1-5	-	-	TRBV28	TGTGCCAGCATGGAACGCAATCAGCCCCAGCATTTT	CASMERNQPQHF
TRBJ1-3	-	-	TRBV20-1	TGCAGTGTTCGGGAGAACTCTGGAAACACCATATATTTT	CSVRENSGNTIYF
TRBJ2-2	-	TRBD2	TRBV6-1	TGTGCCAGCCGTGGGCAGGGAGGGACCGGGGAGCTGTTTTTT	CASRGQGGTGELFF
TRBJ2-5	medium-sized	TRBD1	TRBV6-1	TGTGCCAGCATCCGACAGGGGAGCCAAGAGACCCAGTACTTC	CASIRQGSQETQYF
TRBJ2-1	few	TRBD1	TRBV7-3	TGTGCCAGCAGCTTGGGACAGGGTCACAATGAGCAGTTCTTC	CASSLGQGHNEQFF
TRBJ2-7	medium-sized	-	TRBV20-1	TGCAGTGCTAAGGGCAGTACCTACTACGAGCAGTACTTC	CSAKGSTYYEQYF
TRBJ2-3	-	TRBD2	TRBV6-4	TGTGCCAGCAGTGAAAACGCGGGAGGGACAGATACGCAGTATTTT	CASSENAGGTDTQYF
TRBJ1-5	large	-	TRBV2	TGTGCCAGCAGCACGGACGGTCGACAGCCCCAGCATTTT	CASSTDGRQPQHF
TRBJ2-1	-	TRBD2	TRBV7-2	TGTGCCAGCAGCCCGACTAGCGGGTTGTATAATGAGCAGTTCTTC	CASSPTSGLYNEQFF
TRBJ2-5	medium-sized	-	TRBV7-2	TGTGCCAGCAGCCCGGGACTGTTAGAGACCCAGTACTTC	CASSPGLLETQYF
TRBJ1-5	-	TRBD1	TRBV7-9	TGTGCCAGCAGCTTGGGATCAGGGGGCGTTCAGCCCCAGCATTTT	CASSLGSGGVQPQHF
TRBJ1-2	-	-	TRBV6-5	TGTGCCAGCAGTTACTCCGGCGGCGGAAAACTTAACTATGGCTACACCTTC	CASSYSGGGKLNYGYTF
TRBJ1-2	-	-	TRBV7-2	TGTGCCAGCAGCTTGCACGGAGTCCGGCCTAACTATGGCTACACCTTC	CASSLHGVRPNYGYTF
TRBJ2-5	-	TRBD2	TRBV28	TGTGCCAGCAGTTTAACCTGGGGTAGCGGGAGGGCTGAGACCCAGTACTTC	CASSLTWGSGRAETQYF
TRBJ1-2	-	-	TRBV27	TGTGCCAGCAGTTCAACAGGGTTGAGTCACTATGGCTACACCTTC	CASSSTGLSHYGYTF
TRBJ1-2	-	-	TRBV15	TGTGCCACCAGCAGAGATTTCGGAAGTAATGGCTACACCTTC	CATSRDFGSNGYTF
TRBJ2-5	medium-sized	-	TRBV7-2	TGTGCCAGCAGCTCCCCGACAGGGAGGGAGACCCAGTACTTC	CASSSPTGRETQYF
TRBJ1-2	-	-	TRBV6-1	TGTGCCAGCAGTGATGCAGGATATGGCTACACCTTC	CASSDAGYGYTF
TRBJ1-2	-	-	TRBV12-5	TGTGCTAGTGGTTTCGGAGCGGGGATGAAGGGCTACACCTTC	CASGFGAGMKGYTF
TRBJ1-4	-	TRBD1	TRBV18	TGTGCCAGCTCACCACCGGACAGGGGGAGAGAAAAACTGTTTTTT	CASSPPDRGREKLFF
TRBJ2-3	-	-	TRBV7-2	TGTGCCAGCAGCCTCCAGGGCGCAGATACGCAGTATTTT	CASSLQGADTQYF
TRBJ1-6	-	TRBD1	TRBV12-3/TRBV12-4	TGTGCCAGCACCACTCTCGGACAGGGTTCAGGATCACCCCTCCACTTT	CASTTLGQGSGSPLHF
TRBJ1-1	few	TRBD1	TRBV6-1	TGTGCCAGCAGGGCCGGGACAGGAGGGAACACTGAAGCTTTCTTT	CASRAGTGGNTEAFF
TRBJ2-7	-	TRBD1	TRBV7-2	TGTGCCAGCAGCTCCCCGGGGGACAGGGCTAACGAGCAGTACTTC	CASSSPGDRANEQYF
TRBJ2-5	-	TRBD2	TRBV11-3	TGTGCCAGCAGCTTAGGTGGTTCCGGGAGGGCCGGGGAGACCCAGTACTTC	CASSLGGSGRAGETQYF
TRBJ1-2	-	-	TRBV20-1	TGCAGTGGAAGCAGAGCTAACTATGGCTACACCTTC	CSGSRANYGYTF
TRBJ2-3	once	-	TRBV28	TGTGCCAGCATTCCTACAAGCACAGATACGCAGTATTTT	CASIPTSTDTQYF
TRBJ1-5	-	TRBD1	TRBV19	TGTGCCACCAGGGACAGGGCGGGCAATCAGCCCCAGCATTTT	CATRDRAGNQPQHF
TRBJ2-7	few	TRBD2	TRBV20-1	TGCAGCGTAAGCTCCGGGCGGGGGAGCTCCTACGAGCAGTACTTC	CSVSSGRGSSYEQYF
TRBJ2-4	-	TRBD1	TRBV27	TGTGCCAGCAGTTCTTCCGGGACAGGACAGTACTTC	CASSSSGTGQYF
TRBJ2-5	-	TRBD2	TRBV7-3	TGTGCCAGCAGCCTCGGACTAGCGGGGGGTCAAGAGACCCAGTACTTC	CASSLGLAGGQETQYF
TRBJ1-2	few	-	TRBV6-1	TGTGCCAGCAGTGAATTGTGGGGCGTAGGCTATGGCTACACCTTC	CASSELWGVGYGYTF
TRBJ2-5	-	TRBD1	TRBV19	TGTGCCAGTAGTCCAAAGGGGCCGACAGGGACGACCCAAGAGACCCAGTACTTC	CASSPKGPTGTTQETQYF
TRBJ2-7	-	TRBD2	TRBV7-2	TGTGCCAGCAGTCCAGCCGGGACTAGCGTGGGAGAGCAGTACTTC	CASSPAGTSVGEQYF
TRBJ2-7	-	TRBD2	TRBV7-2	TGTGCCAGCAGCATACGACTAGCCGGCGAGCAGTACTTC	CASSIRLAGEQYF
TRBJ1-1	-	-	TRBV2	TGTGCCAGCAGACAAAGGGGTCTGAACACTGAAGCTTTCTTT	CASRQRGLNTEAFF
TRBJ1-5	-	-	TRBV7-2	TGTGCCAGCAGCTTAGGGGACCCCAATCAGCCCCAGCATTTT	CASSLGDPNQPQHF
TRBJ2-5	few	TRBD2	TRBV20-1	TGCAGTGCACGGGGGGGAGTGATGGGAGAGACCCAGTACTTC	CSARGGVMGETQYF
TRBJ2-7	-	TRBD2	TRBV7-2	TGTGCCAGCAGCTTAGGTCTAGCGGGAGGACCCGAGCAGTACTTC	CASSLGLAGGPEQYF
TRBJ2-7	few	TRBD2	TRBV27	TGTGCCAGCAGAACCGGGACTAGCGGGACTGCCTACGAGCAGTACTTC	CASRTGTSGTAYEQYF
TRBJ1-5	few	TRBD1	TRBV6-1	TGTGCCAGCACCGACGACAGGGTCGTTCAGCCCCAGCATTTT	CASTDDRVVQPQHF
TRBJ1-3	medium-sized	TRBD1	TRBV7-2	TGTGCCAGCAGCTTGGGACAGGGGGCTGGAGGAAACACCATATATTTT	CASSLGQGAGGNTIYF
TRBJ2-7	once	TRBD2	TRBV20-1	TGCAGTGCTAGTTTGGGTCAAGCGGGAGAACCCTACGAGCAGCACTTC	CSASLGQAGEPYEQHF
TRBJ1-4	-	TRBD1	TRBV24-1	TGTGCCACCAGTGATACGGGACAGGGGGCAACTAATGAAAAACTGTTTTTT	CATSDTGQGATNEKLFF
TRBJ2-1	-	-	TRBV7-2	TGTGCCAGCAGCTCCGCTCTTTTCCGGAGCTCCTACAATGAGCAGTTCTTC	CASSSALFRSSYNEQFF
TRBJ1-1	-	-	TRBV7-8	TGTGCCAGCAGCACCCCGACAGGCCTGAACACTGAAGCTTTCTTT	CASSTPTGLNTEAFF
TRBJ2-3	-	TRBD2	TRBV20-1	TGCAGTGCTGGGGATCGGCGGGAGCGGACAGATACGCAGTATTTT	CSAGDRRERTDTQYF
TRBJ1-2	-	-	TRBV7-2	TGTGCCAGCAGCTTAGCGTTCGGGGGCTACACCTTC	CASSLAFGGYTF
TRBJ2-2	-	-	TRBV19	TGTGCCAGTATCACGGGCTCGAACACCGGGGAGCTGTTTTTT	CASITGSNTGELFF
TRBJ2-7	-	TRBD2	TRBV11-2	TGTGCCAGCAGCTTACCTAGCGGGATTTCCTACGAGCAGTACTTC	CASSLPSGISYEQYF